The present TCR beta chain was sequenced within a study of blood T cells in healthy people across ages. Overall study findings and caveats: It was held that the diversity estimates obtained from one million T cells were underestimates.

The CDR3 totals 13 residues. CDR1 is MRHNA and CDR2 is SNTAGT in the germline V gene. V lost 2 bases and J 1 base, leaving 5 bases between the germline ends. This clonotype showed up just a few times. Its antigen remains unknown. The second PCR ran about 6 to 11 cycles with a sample-barcoded 5' primer and J-beta primers. The authors tagged each cDNA molecule using a template-switch adaptor with 12 random nucleotides. TCRdb analysed the 5' RACE reads with MiXCR anew, one entry per CDR3 protein. The table has around 400,000 distinct CDR3 sequences, approximately 47% seen once. The TCR comes from a man between 60 and 70 years old in good health. Sample: blood. V usage is TRBV6-4 and J usage is TRBJ1-1; a weak D match, TRBD1 (5 bases). CDR3 nucleotides: TGTGCCAGCAGTGACAGGGGGAACACTGAAGCTTTCTTT. It is translated as CASSDRGNTEAFF.